The 21 T cell receptor beta chains presented below share a single source sample, sequenced in a study of PD-L1 blockade in urothelial cancer. Profiled with immunoSEQ multiplex PCR; TCRdb holds only in-frame clones, not every one. There are 50,000 or so clones in the sample; about 86% occur only once, and approximately 16% lies in the top ten. The sequencing used PBMCs, collected around atezolizumab (anti-PD-L1) treatment. The source is a man aged 55 to 70 with urothelial cancer.

This chain links TRBV28 with TRBJ2-5; D might be TRBD2 (5 bases). Germline V lookup: CDR1 MDHEN, CDR2 SYDVKM. The CDR3 runs 13 residues. V lost 7 bases and J lost 5, with 14 bases in between. The CDR3 DNA is TGTGCCAGCAATTCCCAGGAGCGGGAGACCCAGTACTTC. It specifies CASNSQERETQYF.

This clone was counted a single time. The gene calls are TRBV9 and TRBJ2-5, with 7 nucleotides matching TRBD1. Germline lookup yields CDR1 SGDLS and CDR2 YYNGEE. CDR3 length: 15 residues. V trimming: 3 bases; J trimming: 2 bases; junction bases outside the gene matches: 7. The CDR3 here is CASSALGTEQETQYF. The CDR3 DNA is TGTGCCAGCAGCGCCCTCGGGACAGAACAAGAGACCCAGTACTTC.

This clone has only a few counts. The J gene is TRBJ2-7, the V gene TRBV11-3; possible D gene TRBD2, 6 bases. Germline values: CDR1 SGHNT, CDR2 YENEEA. Trimming pared 6 bases from V and 5 bases from J, leaving 23 bases between. CDR3 length: 16 amino acids. The CDR3 region is CASRHFRGDGEDEQYF. Written as DNA, the CDR3 is TGTGCCAGCAGACACTTCAGAGGCGACGGGGAGGACGAGCAGTACTTC. Filled out from reference TRBV11-3 and TRBJ2-7, the complete variable domain reads EAGVVQSPRYKIIEKKQPVAFWCNPISGHNTLYWYLQNLGQGPELLIRYENEEAVDDSQLPKDRFSAERLKGVDSTLKIQPAELGDSAVYLCASRHFRGDGEDEQYFGPGTRLTVT.

This clone was seen just once. The J gene is TRBJ1-2, the V gene TRBV4-3; unclear D gene. CDR1 and CDR2 from the germline V gene are LGHNA and YSLEER. The CDR3 runs to 14 residues. The V and J ends lost 0 bases and 7 bases respectively, with 12 bases between them. DNA for the CDR3: TGCGCCAGCAGCCAAGAAGTCAGGTCTACTGGCTACACCTTC. It codes for CASSQEVRSTGYTF.

The chain carries TRBV19 and TRBJ2-6; 9 bases are a match to TRBD1. The V segment lost 2 bases and the J segment 2 bases; nucleotides outside the gene matches: 4. The V gene's germline CDR1 is LNHDA and CDR2 SQIVND (reference sequence). The CDR3 runs 17 residues. The CDR3: CASSIQGQGTGANVLTF. The CDR3 DNA is TGTGCCAGTAGTATACAGGGACAGGGTACTGGGGCCAACGTCCTGACTTTC.

The chain is built from TRBV2 and TRBJ2-7, with 10 bases aligning to TRBD1. The CDR3 length is 14 residues. Germline CDR1 is SNHLY and CDR2 is FYNNEI. Trimming took 6 bases from V and 2 from J; bases not matched to a gene: 4. Here the CDR3 reads CASRGQGVPYEQYF. CDR3 nucleotides: TGTGCCAGCAGAGGACAGGGGGTGCCCTACGAGCAGTACTTC.

This chain uses TRBV6-6 with TRBJ2-7, with a tentative D call TRBD2 (5 bases). The germline V and J ends were trimmed by 5 bases and 0 bases, with 14 bases remaining between them. The CDR3 is 15 residues long. CDR1 and CDR2 from the germline V gene are MNHNY and SVGAGI (reference sequence). The chain's CDR3 is CASSLGRTFSYEQYF. In DNA form, the CDR3 reads TGTGCCAGCAGTCTAGGAAGGACTTTCTCCTACGAGCAGTACTTC.

V usage is TRBV2 and J usage is TRBJ2-3, with D maybe TRBD1 (5 bases). The V end was cut by 6 bases, the J end by 4 bases, with 14 bases between. The germline V gene encodes CDR1 SNHLY and CDR2 FYNNEI. The CDR3 extends over 14 amino acids. CDR3 sequence (DNA): TGTGCCAGCAGAGTCCAGGGTGGGGCAGATACGCAGTATTTT. This translates into CASRVQGGADTQYF.

The chain carries TRBV6-5 and TRBJ2-7; D is unclear. This CDR3 is 13 amino acids long. Trimming stripped 0 bases from V and 3 bases from J, with 6 bases between. Germline V gene sequence: CDR1 MNHEY, CDR2 SVGAGI. The CDR3 is CASSYSRSYEQYF. The CDR3 DNA sequence: TGTGCCAGCAGTTACTCGAGGAGCTACGAGCAGTACTTC.

This sequence joins TRBV15 and TRBJ2-1, with a tentative D call TRBD1 (6 bases). This CDR3 is built from 17 residues. Trimming cost V 0 bases and J 4 bases, with 16 bases left between them. Germline CDR1 and CDR2: LNHNV and YYDKDF (reference sequence). CDR3 nucleotide sequence: TGTGCCACCAGCAGAGATTTGCAGGGGCAACGTTACAATGAGCAGTTCTTC. Protein sequence: CATSRDLQGQRYNEQFF.

This rearrangement joins TRBV11-2 to TRBJ1-1; no reliable D call. V was pared by 0 bases and J by 6 bases, with 8 bases between. The CDR3 has 13 residues. Germline V gene data show CDR1 as SGHAT and CDR2 as FQNNGV. This chain's CDR3 is CASSLDLAPEAFF. CDR3 DNA: TGTGCCAGCAGCTTAGATTTGGCCCCTGAAGCTTTCTTT.

The sample holds a few counts of this clone. This chain links TRBV10-3 with TRBJ2-7, with a possible D match to TRBD1 (6 bases). The CDR3 totals 15 residues. Germline CDR1 ENHRY, CDR2 SYGVKD. With 0 bases removed from V and 7 bases from J, the gap between germline ends came to 16 bases. The CDR3 loop is CAISESGAISEEQYF. For the CDR3, the DNA is TGTGCCATCAGTGAGTCGGGGGCGATCTCGGAGGAGCAGTACTTC.

This chain joins TRBV5-5 and TRBJ1-4; D call uncertain. Germline loops: CDR1 SGHKS, CDR2 YYEKEE (reference sequence). Trimming took 0 bases from V and 13 from J, leaving 10 bases between them. The CDR3 consists of 12 residues. In DNA form, the CDR3 reads TGTGCCAGCAGCTTGGCGGGGTTAGGACTGTTTTTT. This codes for CASSLAGLGLFF.

This chain connects TRBV5-4 to TRBJ1-1, with D unresolved. The CDR3 has 17 residues. Trimming removed 0 bases from V and 1 base from J, with 16 bases in between. Germline V gene lookup returns CDR1 SGHNT and CDR2 YYREEE (reference sequence). CDR3 DNA sequence: TGTGCCAGCAGCTTGGCCCCGATGGTGAGCGCGAACACTGAAGCTTTCTTT. Its protein product is CASSLAPMVSANTEAFF.

The rearrangement uses TRBV27 and TRBJ2-7, with D uncertain. This CDR3 has 13 residues. CDR1 MNHEY and CDR2 SMNVEV come from the germline V gene (reference sequence). Between the trimmed V and J ends, which lost 3 bases and 6 bases, there was a span of 12 bases. CDR3 region: CASSFNQVSEQYF. The CDR3 DNA sequence: TGTGCCAGCAGTTTCAACCAGGTCAGCGAGCAGTACTTC.

This clone was counted a single time. This sequence joins TRBV4-3 and TRBJ2-7; TRBD1 is a possible D gene (6 bases). Looked up from germline, CDR1 is LGHNA and CDR2 is YSLEER. V lost 0 bases, J lost 1 base, and 10 bases lay in between. The CDR3 is 15 amino acids. CDR3 amino acids: CASSQDLDRSYEQYF. CDR3 nucleotides: TGCGCCAGCAGCCAAGATTTGGACAGATCCTACGAGCAGTACTTC.

The J gene is TRBJ2-1, the V gene TRBV10-1; 7 bases line up with TRBD2. The CDR3 runs 16 residues. Germline CDR1 and CDR2: WNHNN and SYGVQD (reference sequence). After removal of 2 bases from V and 3 bases from J, the junction contained 7 bases not matched to a gene. CDR3 DNA sequence: TGCGCCAGCAGTGAGGCTACTAGCGCTGACTACAATGAGCAGTTCTTC. Translation gives CASSEATSADYNEQFF.

This chain uses TRBV1 with TRBJ2-7; the table's D call TRBD1 went unverified against the DNA. TRBV1 is a documented pseudogene. The CDR3 extends over 17 amino acids. CDR3 loop: CTSSQRTAQAFSYEQYF. In DNA, the CDR3 is TGCACCAGCAGCCAGCGGACAGCTCAAGCCTTTTCCTACGAGCAGTACTTC.

The rearrangement links TRBV15 to TRBJ2-3; 8 positions match TRBD2. The CDR3 spans 15 residues. Per germline, CDR1 LNHNV and CDR2 YYDKDF (reference sequence). The V and J ends lost 3 bases and 5 bases, in that order; junction bases with no gene match: 7. In DNA, the CDR3 is TGTGCCACCAGCAGCGGGGGGGCCGGGGGAGATACGCAGTATTTT. This gives the protein CATSSGGAGGDTQYF.

The CDR3 loop is CAISGLGSRDTIYF. CDR3 bases: TGTGCCATCAGTGGCCTGGGCTCGAGAGACACCATATATTTT. The chain is built from TRBV10-3 and TRBJ1-3; no clear D. V was cut by 4 bases and J by 8 bases, with 15 bases left in between. Germline V gene sequence: CDR1 ENHRY, CDR2 SYGVKD. The CDR3 is 14 amino acids.

The table lists this clone with a few counts. This chain links TRBV2 with TRBJ1-3; D is uncertain. V lost 8 bases and J 0 bases, leaving 17 bases between the germline ends. Germline V gene lookup returns CDR1 SNHLY and CDR2 FYNNEI. The CDR3 spans 16 residues. CDR3 DNA: TGTGCCAGCCGTCCAGAAGTGTCAAGCTCTGGAAACACCATATATTTT. As protein: CASRPEVSSSGNTIYF.